The 5 T cell receptor beta chains below come from one sample, sequenced in a study of T cells after somatic rescue of genetic block. Clones were read by immunoSEQ multiplex PCR, and TCRdb kept only the in-frame ones, dropping some. The sample carries tens of thousands of clones, approximately 91% recorded once. Sequencing was performed on peripheral blood mononuclear cells (PBMCs). These receptors all come from a young man.

The rearrangement joins TRBV4-2 to TRBJ2-7; D remains ambiguous. The CDR3 totals 16 residues. The germline V gene has CDR1 LGHNA and CDR2 YNFKEQ. V was shortened by 1 base and J by 3 bases, with 16 bases between the two germline ends. The CDR3 DNA is TGTGCCAGCAGCCAAGGTTATGACGGAACCTACTACGAGCAGTACTTC. Amino acid sequence: CASSQGYDGTYYEQYF.

This chain joins TRBV6-5 and TRBJ2-7, with TRBD1 matching over 9 bases. The germline V gene has CDR1 MNHEY and CDR2 SVGAGI. This CDR3 is 14 amino acids long. The V and J ends lost 4 bases and 1 base, in that order; junction bases with no gene match: 2. In DNA form, the CDR3 reads TGTGCCAGCAGTTCCGGGACAGGGTCCTACGAGCAGTACTTC. Translation gives CASSSGTGSYEQYF.

This chain joins TRBV15 and TRBJ1-2; 8 bases are shared with TRBD1. Germline CDR1 and CDR2: LNHNV and YYDKDF (reference sequence). This CDR3 comprises 15 residues. The V segment lost 0 bases and the J segment 7 bases; nucleotides outside the gene matches: 7. CDR3 in DNA: TGTGCCACCAGCAGAGATGTCGGACAGGGAGGTGGCTACACCTTC. This encodes CATSRDVGQGGGYTF.

J is TRBJ2-7 and V is TRBV21-1; TRBD2 is the table's D call and was not checked against the DNA. TRBV21-1 represents a pseudogene. This CDR3 region has 14 residues. In DNA form, the CDR3 reads TGTGCCAGCAGCAAAGGAGGCAGAGACTACGAGCAGTACTTC. Translation gives CASSKGGRDYEQYF.

The chain uses TRBV5-1 and TRBJ1-4; TRBD1 matches at 9 bases. In germline, CDR1 is SGHRS, CDR2 YFSETQ. CDR3 size: 17 residues. With 5 bases clipped from V and 4 bases from J, the junction kept 12 bases outside the gene matches. The CDR3 DNA sequence: TGCGCCAGCAGTTTGTTTTTCCTGGGACAGGGTAATGAAAAACTGTTTTTT. Protein: CASSLFFLGQGNEKLFF.